These 4 T cell receptor beta chains came from one sample sequenced in a study of blood T cell repertoires in COVID-19. TCRdb's table, derived via immunoSEQ multiplex PCR, lists solely in-frame clones and lacks some. This table holds 70,000 or so clones, 75% to 85% found once. Sequenced input: peripheral blood. Receptors originate from a human donor in a cohort sampled during active COVID-19.

This chain links TRBV29-1 with TRBJ2-3; TRBD2 is a possible D gene (5 bases). The CDR3 consists of 15 residues. Germline V CDR1 and CDR2: SQVTM, ANQGSEA. V lost 6 bases and J 0 bases, leaving 16 bases between the germline ends. Written as DNA, the CDR3 is TGCAGCGTCCCGAGGAGCCGGGGTAGCACAGATACGCAGTATTTT. The encoded protein is CSVPRSRGSTDTQYF.

The genes are TRBV5-1 and TRBJ1-2, with 7 bases aligning to TRBD1. The CDR3 loop spans 13 amino acids. The V gene's germline CDR1 is SGHRS and CDR2 YFSETQ. J lost 3 bases, V lost 4 bases, and 3 bases had no gene match. CDR3 sequence: CASSRQGDYGYTF. CDR3 in DNA: TGCGCCAGCAGCCGACAGGGAGACTATGGCTACACCTTC.

This clone has just one count. This sequence joins TRBV18 and TRBJ2-3; 9 nucleotides agree with TRBD1. The V gene's germline CDR1 is KGHSH and CDR2 LQKENI. J was trimmed by 5 bases and V by 4 bases; bases with no gene match: 10. The CDR3 sequence is 16 residues long. The CDR3 region is CASSRGQGLKGDTQYF. The CDR3 DNA reads as TGTGCCAGCTCACGGGGACAGGGCCTTAAGGGAGATACGCAGTATTTT. The complete variable domain, with remaining parts taken from reference TRBV18 and TRBJ2-3, reads NAGVMQNPRHLVRRRGQEARLRCSPMKGHSHVYWYRQLPEEGLKFMVYLQKENIIDESGMPKERFSAEFPKEGPSILRIQQVVRGDSAAYFCASSRGQGLKGDTQYFGPGTRLTVL.

The V gene is TRBV9, the J gene TRBJ2-1, with 9 bases that match TRBD2. The V gene's germline CDR1 is SGDLS and CDR2 YYNGEE. This CDR3 region has 16 residues. V lost 3 bases to trimming and J lost 8 bases; unmatched junction nucleotides: 12. Here the CDR3 reads CASSAPGLAPWDEQFF. DNA for the CDR3: TGTGCCAGCAGCGCACCGGGACTAGCCCCCTGGGATGAGCAGTTCTTC.